This T cell receptor beta chain was profiled in a study of somatic mutations in cytotoxic T cells in rheumatoid arthritis. TCRdb's copy holds only in-frame clones and misses some; the assay was immunoSEQ multiplex PCR. The table has about 18,000 clones, 82% seen once; the top ten hold roughly a tenth. Germline-derived CDR1 and CDR2 are MDHEN and SYDVKM. The CDR3 has 13 amino acids. Trimming removed 3 bases at V and 5 bases at J, with 11 bases between. Purity of the CD4+ and CD8+ cells, isolated by positive magnetic bead selection, was checked by flow cytometry. V usage is TRBV28 and J usage is TRBJ2-7; no clear D. This TCR came from a woman between 50 and 59 years old in good health. The specimen was CD8+ T cells sorted from blood. The CDR3 region has the DNA TGTGCCAGCAGTTTTCGGGTACGGGACGAGCAGTACTTC. This gives the protein CASSFRVRDEQYF.